The 17 T cell receptor beta chains below all came from one sample that was sequenced in a study of PD-L1 blockade in urothelial cancer. Here immunoSEQ multiplex PCR was the method, and the copy in TCRdb shows in-frame clones only, minus some. The sample includes fewer than 45,000 clones, more than 70% of them seen just once. Sequenced material: PBMCs, taken around atezolizumab (anti-PD-L1) treatment. These receptor sequences come from a man aged 60 to 69 with urothelial cancer.

In DNA, the CDR3 is TGTGCCAGCTCTCCCCCCGGACTAGCGGGACCCAATGAGCAGTTCTTC. This codes for CASSPPGLAGPNEQFF. V usage is TRBV18 and J usage is TRBJ2-1, with 12 bases lining up with TRBD2. The trim removed 6 bases at V and 6 bases at J, leaving 9 bases unmatched. This CDR3 is 16 amino acids long. Looked up from germline, CDR1 is KGHSH and CDR2 is LQKENI.

J is TRBJ2-2 and V is TRBV5-1; D might be TRBD1 (6 bases). The length of the CDR3 is 16 residues. Trimming took off 5 bases at V and 3 bases at J, with 17 bases between the two ends. The V gene's germline CDR1 is SGHRS and CDR2 YFSETQ. This CDR3 is CASRPPGQGDTGELFF. DNA of the CDR3: TGCGCCAGCAGACCTCCGGGACAAGGGGACACCGGGGAGCTGTTTTTT.

The rearrangement links TRBV7-9 to TRBJ1-2, with D tentatively TRBD1 (5 bases). The CDR3 sequence is 13 residues long. Germline V lookup: CDR1 SEHNR, CDR2 FQNEAQ (reference sequence). Trimming left V 0 bases short and J 8 bases short, with 10 bases between. In nucleotides, the CDR3 is TGTGCCAGCAGCTTAGCCGAAACAGGCGGCTACACCTTC. Protein product: CASSLAETGGYTF.

This clone was found once. The rearrangement uses TRBV6-6 and TRBJ2-3; 10 bases fit TRBD1. Trimming cost V 0 bases and J 5 bases; bases outside gene matches: 5. The CDR3 has 16 residues. The germline V gene has CDR1 MNHNY and CDR2 SVGAGI (reference sequence). The CDR3 bases are TGTGCCAGCAGTTACTCGACGGACAGGGGGAGAGATACGCAGTATTTT. Translation gives CASSYSTDRGRDTQYF.

The chain employs TRBV19 and TRBJ2-5, with D maybe TRBD2 (5 bases). CDR1 and CDR2 from the germline V gene are LNHDA and SQIVND (reference sequence). The CDR3 length is 14 residues. V was clipped by 4 bases and J by 5 bases, with 14 bases between them. Here the CDR3 reads CASSRYRTGETQYF. The CDR3 DNA reads TGTGCCAGTAGTAGATATCGGACGGGGGAGACCCAGTACTTC.

This clone is a singleton in its sample. This chain links TRBV7-8 with TRBJ1-2; 7 bases line up with TRBD1. The V and J ends lost 5 bases and 5 bases, in that order; junction bases with no gene match: 14. Germline lookup yields CDR1 SGHVS and CDR2 FQNEAQ. The CDR3 spans 16 residues. CDR3 sequence (DNA): TGTGCCAGCAGCCAGGAAAGGACAGGCTCACCTTATGGCTACACCTTC. This sequence encodes CASSQERTGSPYGYTF.

The chain combines TRBV12-2 with TRBJ1-1; the table's D call TRBD1 went unverified against the DNA. TRBV12-2 has pseudogene status. This CDR3 contains 14 residues. For the CDR3, the DNA is TGTGCAAGTCCCACAGGGGGCCCGGGGCCTGAAGCTTTCTTT. Translation gives CASPTGGPGPEAFF.

The genes are TRBV6-5 and TRBJ2-3; a weak D match, TRBD1 (5 bases). Looked up from germline, CDR1 is MNHEY and CDR2 is SVGAGI. V lost 4 bases and J lost 4, with 15 bases in between. CDR3 size: 15 residues. CDR3 region: CASSSGSRPSDTQYF. CDR3 sequence (DNA): TGTGCCAGCAGTTCAGGGTCCCGACCGTCAGATACGCAGTATTTT.

V is TRBV15 and J is TRBJ2-3, with a possible D match to TRBD1 (5 bases). Germline V gives CDR1 LNHNV, CDR2 YYDKDF (reference sequence). This CDR3 is built from 18 residues. Trimming cost V 1 base and J 1 base, with 18 bases left between them. CDR3 protein: CATSRGVTGTIRTDTQYF. The CDR3 nucleotides are TGTGCCACCAGCAGAGGCGTCACAGGCACTATACGCACAGATACGCAGTATTTT.

This clone was detected only a few times. The V call is TRBV7-2, the J call TRBJ1-5; possible D gene TRBD1, 6 bases. This CDR3 is built from 13 residues. The germline gives CDR1 SGHTA, CDR2 FQGNSA. Trimming took off 5 bases at V and 7 bases at J, with 12 bases between the two ends. The CDR3: CASSAGVGQPQHF. The DNA of the CDR3 is TGTGCCAGCAGCGCAGGGGTAGGGCAGCCCCAGCATTTT.

CDR3 coding DNA: TGCGCCAGCAGGAACCCCAGGGGAGGACTAGCGGGGGGGAACACCGGGGAGCTGTTTTTT. The encoded protein is CASRNPRGGLAGGNTGELFF. V is TRBV10-2 and J is TRBJ2-2, with TRBD2 matching 14 bases. V was pared by 6 bases and J by 1 base, with 13 bases of the junction left unmatched. CDR3 length equals 20 residues. Germline V gene data show CDR1 as WSHSY and CDR2 as SAAADI.

The V gene is TRBV7-6, the J gene TRBJ2-2; D is perhaps TRBD1 (6 bases). The germline gives CDR1 SGHVS, CDR2 FNYEAQ. This CDR3 comprises 17 residues. The germline V and J ends were trimmed by 3 bases and 6 bases, with 20 bases remaining between them. The CDR3, as DNA: TGTGCCAGCAGCTTGGTGGGATCGGGACACTCATCCGGGGAGCTGTTTTTT. Translating gives CASSLVGSGHSSGELFF. Combining the CDR3 with reference TRBV7-6 and TRBJ2-2 gives the whole variable domain GAGVSQSPRYKVTKRGQDVALRCDPISGHVSLYWYRQALGQGPEFLTYFNYEAQQDKSGLPNDRFSAERPEGSISTLTIQRTEQRDSAMYRCASSLVGSGHSSGELFFGEGSRLTVL.

The V gene is TRBV27, the J gene TRBJ2-1; weak D call: TRBD1 (9 bases). This CDR3 comprises 18 residues. The germline gives CDR1 MNHEY, CDR2 SMNVEV (reference sequence). Trimming removed 5 bases at V and 7 bases at J, with 27 bases between. DNA of the CDR3: TGTGCCAGCAGTACCGGGACAGGGAGGAGCGGGAGTATGAATGAGCAGTTCTTC. It codes for CASSTGTGRSGSMNEQFF.

The chain uses TRBV6-6 and TRBJ2-6; 7 nucleotides line up with TRBD1. V gave up 6 bases and J gave up 4 bases; unmatched junction bases: 9. The CDR3 consists of 16 residues. CDR1 is MNHNY and CDR2 is SVGAGI in the germline V gene (reference sequence). Written as DNA, the CDR3 is TGTGCCAGCAGGTGGGACAGTACCCCCGGGGCCAACGTCCTGACTTTC. Translating gives CASRWDSTPGANVLTF.

The CDR3 loop is CASSADRGRSYEQYF. CDR3 nucleotides: TGCGCCAGCAGCGCCGACCGGGGGAGGTCCTACGAGCAGTACTTC. The rearrangement uses TRBV5-1 and TRBJ2-7, with D tentatively TRBD2 (6 bases). V lost 4 bases, J lost 1 base, and 15 bases lay in between. CDR3 size: 15 residues. The V gene's germline CDR1 is SGHRS and CDR2 YFSETQ.

The V gene is TRBV5-4, the J gene TRBJ2-3; 7 nucleotides line up with TRBD2. The CDR3 spans 17 residues. Germline CDR1 is SGHNT and CDR2 is YYREEE (reference sequence). V shed 3 bases, J shed 4 bases, and the junction held 14 bases outside the gene matches. DNA of the CDR3: TGTGCCAGCAGCTCCTATCGGGTTACGGGGGGTGCAGATACGCAGTATTTT. This gives the protein CASSSYRVTGGADTQYF. Supplemented by reference TRBV5-4 and TRBJ2-3, the full variable domain reads ETGVTQSPTHLIKTRGQQVTLRCSSQSGHNTVSWYQQALGQGPQFIFQYYREEENGRGNFPPRFSGLQFPNYSSELNVNALELDDSALYLCASSSYRVTGGADTQYFGPGTRLTVL.

This chain uses TRBV7-6 with TRBJ2-2; 9 bases agree with TRBD2. Looked up from germline, CDR1 is SGHVS and CDR2 is FNYEAQ. The CDR3 runs 17 residues. This CDR3 reads CASLSPFSGGNTGELFF. CDR3 DNA sequence: TGTGCTTCCTTATCTCCTTTTAGCGGGGGGAACACCGGGGAGCTGTTTTTT.